The 5 T cell receptor beta chains below were found in one sample sequenced in a study of blood T cell repertoires in COVID-19 (dated by TCRdb to 2020 to 2022). Preparation of the library involved the immunoSEQ multiplex PCR assay. TCRdb re-hosts the immuneACCESS table, in-frame sequences only. Its copies lack some clones; in the studies checked, an unresolved V gene accounts for under half of them, and the cause for the rest is not known. The sample has approximately 200,000 clones on record, 70% to 85% of them singletons. About 2% of the sample is held by the ten biggest clonotypes. The material sequenced was PBMCs or T cells enriched from blood (not recorded which). The origin of the receptors is a man in his 60s who had recovered from COVID-19.

V gene TRBV10-3 combines with J gene TRBJ2-3; D ambiguous. Deletions cut 8 bases from V and 3 bases from J, with 6 bases between. Germline V gene sequence: CDR1 ENHRY, CDR2 SYGVKD. CDR3 size: 11 residues. CDR3 in DNA: TGTGCCATCCAGAATACAGATACGCAGTATTTT. This encodes CAIQNTDTQYF.

V and J are TRBV4-2 and TRBJ1-2; 7 positions match TRBD1. V dropped 0 bases and J dropped 5; count of bases not matched to a gene: 9. The CDR3 is 16 residues long. Germline V gives CDR1 LGHNA, CDR2 YNFKEQ. The DNA of the CDR3 is TGTGCCAGCAGCCAAGATCTAAACAGGGGTGGATATGGCTACACCTTC. Residues: CASSQDLNRGGYGYTF.

This clone has only one observation. The chain recombines TRBV7-6 with TRBJ2-3; D is perhaps TRBD2 (6 bases). Trimming took 3 bases from V and 1 from J, leaving 11 bases between them. CDR3 length: 15 residues. CDR1 is SGHVS, CDR2 FNYEAQ, per germline. The DNA of the CDR3 is TGTGCCAGCAGCTTGGGGGGTTCCCGCACAGATACGCAGTATTTT. It translates to CASSLGGSRTDTQYF.

This chain connects TRBV14 to TRBJ1-2; no clear D gene. This CDR3 has 14 amino acids. V lost 1 base and J lost 3, with 9 bases in between. Per germline, CDR1 SGHDN and CDR2 FVKESK. CDR3 sequence: CASSQVRGYYGYTF. In DNA form, the CDR3 reads TGTGCCAGCAGCCAAGTACGGGGTTACTATGGCTACACCTTC.

The V and J genes are TRBV19 and TRBJ1-4; a possible D gene is TRBD1 (6 bases). The CDR3 loop spans 16 amino acids. V shed 5 bases and J shed 7 bases, with 20 bases lying between them. Germline CDR1 reads LNHDA; CDR2 reads SQIVND (reference sequence). The CDR3 bases are TGTGCCAGTAGTCCGAGAAGGACAGCAGCCAGTGAAAAACTGTTTTTT. Its translation is CASSPRRTAASEKLFF.